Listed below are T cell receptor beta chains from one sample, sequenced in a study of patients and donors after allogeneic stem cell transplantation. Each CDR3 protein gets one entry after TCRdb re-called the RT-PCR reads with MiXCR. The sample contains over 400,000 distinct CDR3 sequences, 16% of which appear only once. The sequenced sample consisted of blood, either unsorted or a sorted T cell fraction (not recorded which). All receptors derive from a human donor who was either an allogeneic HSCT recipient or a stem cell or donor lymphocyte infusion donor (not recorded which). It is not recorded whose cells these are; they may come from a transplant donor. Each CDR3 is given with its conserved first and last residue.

CDR3 protein: CASRVDTDTQYF
J gene: TRBJ2-3
V gene: TRBV5-1

CDR3 protein: CASSSLNTGELFF
J gene: TRBJ2-2
V gene: TRBV6-2/TRBV6-3

CDR3 protein: CASSEYPSVTNTGELFF
J gene: TRBJ2-2
V gene: TRBV25-1

CDR3 protein: CASSNRQVTQYF
J gene: TRBJ2-3
V gene: TRBV27

CDR3 protein: CASSKETASGVGETQYF
J gene: TRBJ2-5
V gene: TRBV21-1

CDR3 protein: CASSSPGTSGAQETQYF
J gene: TRBJ2-5
V gene: TRBV4-1

CDR3 protein: CASSLVQAPNGETQYF
J gene: TRBJ2-5
V gene: TRBV28

CDR3 protein: CASSSGTGGSSTDTQYF
J gene: TRBJ2-3
V gene: TRBV5-1

CDR3 protein: CASSIAQGTSYEQYF
J gene: TRBJ2-7
V gene: TRBV19

CDR3 protein: CASSPLDRGFNTGELFF
J gene: TRBJ2-2
V gene: TRBV18

CDR3 protein: CASSLRASGGLSSYNEQFF
J gene: TRBJ2-1
V gene: TRBV12-3/TRBV12-4

CDR3 protein: CASNDATDRVYEQYF
J gene: TRBJ2-7
V gene: TRBV5-6

CDR3 protein: CASSETWDEYYEQYF
J gene: TRBJ2-7
V gene: TRBV2

CDR3 protein: CASSLRGLNTEAFF
J gene: TRBJ1-1
V gene: TRBV12-3/TRBV12-4

CDR3 protein: CSVEYNEQFF
J gene: TRBJ2-1
V gene: TRBV29-1

CDR3 protein: CASSESGRGNGETQYF
J gene: TRBJ2-5
V gene: TRBV25-1

CDR3 protein: CASSLAIDSYEQYF
J gene: TRBJ2-7
V gene: TRBV7-2

CDR3 protein: CASSLPGTPQGYTF
J gene: TRBJ1-2
V gene: TRBV4-1

CDR3 protein: CASSIVTGANTGELFF
J gene: TRBJ2-2
V gene: TRBV19

CDR3 protein: CASPNRGRFGYGYTF
J gene: TRBJ1-2
V gene: TRBV27

CDR3 protein: CASSLEADTYEQYF
J gene: TRBJ2-7
V gene: TRBV5-6

CDR3 protein: CSVAQGGLETQYF
J gene: TRBJ2-5
V gene: TRBV29-1

CDR3 protein: CASSPGTVTNEQFF
J gene: TRBJ2-1
V gene: TRBV2

CDR3 protein: CASSFDEKLFF
J gene: TRBJ1-4
V gene: TRBV28

CDR3 protein: CASSAGTKSDTQYF
J gene: TRBJ2-3
V gene: TRBV7-7

CDR3 protein: CASSLRDKAFF
J gene: TRBJ1-1
V gene: TRBV5-1

CDR3 protein: CASSARADSYEQYF
J gene: TRBJ2-7
V gene: TRBV7-2

CDR3 protein: CSAPLGKTSQYF
J gene: TRBJ2-4
V gene: TRBV20-1

CDR3 protein: CASTGGKSYNEQFF
J gene: TRBJ2-1
V gene: TRBV7-2

CDR3 protein: CASSYSSSQSYTF
J gene: TRBJ1-2
V gene: TRBV6-6

CDR3 protein: CASYEAGGKTYEQYF
J gene: TRBJ2-7
V gene: TRBV7-2

CDR3 protein: CSAGLDRVQFF
J gene: TRBJ2-1
V gene: TRBV20-1

CDR3 protein: CSAKTGNSNQPQHF
J gene: TRBJ1-5
V gene: TRBV20-1

CDR3 protein: CASSSIRGRGYTF
J gene: TRBJ1-2
V gene: TRBV28

CDR3 protein: CASPRARNDYGYTF
J gene: TRBJ1-2
V gene: TRBV27

CDR3 protein: CASSSQATLNTEAFF
J gene: TRBJ1-1
V gene: TRBV12-3/TRBV12-4

CDR3 protein: CASSVPGGRETQYF
J gene: TRBJ2-5
V gene: TRBV5-8

CDR3 protein: CASSYSTGGGFYNSPLHF
J gene: TRBJ1-6
V gene: TRBV6-5

CDR3 protein: CAWRKLGNTQYF
J gene: TRBJ2-3
V gene: TRBV30

CDR3 protein: CASSYFGRGTEAFF
J gene: TRBJ1-1
V gene: TRBV6-5

CDR3 protein: CASSFGTGTGGSPLHF
J gene: TRBJ1-6
V gene: TRBV5-1

CDR3 protein: CASSQGRGGHGELFF
J gene: TRBJ2-2
V gene: TRBV5-6

CDR3 protein: CAISRDRLYEQYF
J gene: TRBJ2-7
V gene: TRBV10-3

CDR3 protein: CASSLDRHTEAFF
J gene: TRBJ1-1
V gene: TRBV7-3

CDR3 protein: CSARVNTEAFF
J gene: TRBJ1-1
V gene: TRBV20-1

CDR3 protein: CASSAAHRQETQYF
J gene: TRBJ2-5
V gene: TRBV12-3/TRBV12-4

CDR3 protein: CASSVLPGHPSYEQYF
J gene: TRBJ2-7
V gene: TRBV7-8

CDR3 protein: CSATDRLKNTGELFF
J gene: TRBJ2-2
V gene: TRBV20-1

CDR3 protein: CASSAIQGGTQYF
J gene: TRBJ2-3
V gene: TRBV6-1

CDR3 protein: CASSLESVRTDTQYF
J gene: TRBJ2-3
V gene: TRBV5-1

CDR3 protein: CAWNPVAGGGTGELFF
J gene: TRBJ2-2
V gene: TRBV30

CDR3 protein: CASSYGDRLNSPLHF
J gene: TRBJ1-6
V gene: TRBV6-5

CDR3 protein: CASSLTVQYTEAFF
J gene: TRBJ1-1
V gene: TRBV7-9

CDR3 protein: CASSKGVNTEAFF
J gene: TRBJ1-1
V gene: TRBV7-9